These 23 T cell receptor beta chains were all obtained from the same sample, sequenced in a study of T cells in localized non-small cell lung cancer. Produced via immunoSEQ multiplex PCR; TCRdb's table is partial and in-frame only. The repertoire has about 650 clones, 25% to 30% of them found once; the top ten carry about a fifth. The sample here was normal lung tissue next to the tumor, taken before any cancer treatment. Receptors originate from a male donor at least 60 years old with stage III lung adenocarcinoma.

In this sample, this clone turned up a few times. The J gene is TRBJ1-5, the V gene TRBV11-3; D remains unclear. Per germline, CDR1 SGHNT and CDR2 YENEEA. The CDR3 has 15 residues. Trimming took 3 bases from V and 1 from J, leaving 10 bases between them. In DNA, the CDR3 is TGTGCCAGCAGCTTGAACAGTGAAAGCAATCAGCCCCAGCATTTT. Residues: CASSLNSESNQPQHF.

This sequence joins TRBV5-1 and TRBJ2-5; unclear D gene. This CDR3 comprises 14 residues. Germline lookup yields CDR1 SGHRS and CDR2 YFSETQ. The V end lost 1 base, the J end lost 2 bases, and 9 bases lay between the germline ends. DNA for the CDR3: TGCGCCAGCAGCTTGACGTCCCCTCAAGAGACCCAGTACTTC. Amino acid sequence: CASSLTSPQETQYF. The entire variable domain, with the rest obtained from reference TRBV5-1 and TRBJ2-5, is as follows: KAGVTQTPRYLIKTRGQQVTLSCSPISGHRSVSWYQQTPGQGLQFLFEYFSETQRNKGNFPGRFSGRQFSNSRSEMNVSTLELGDSALYLCASSLTSPQETQYFGPGTRLLVL.

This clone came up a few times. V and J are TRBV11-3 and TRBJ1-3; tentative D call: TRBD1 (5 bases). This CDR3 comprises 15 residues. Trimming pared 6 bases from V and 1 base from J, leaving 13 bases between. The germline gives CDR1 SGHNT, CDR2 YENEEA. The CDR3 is CASSSRDESGNTIYF. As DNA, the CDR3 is TGTGCCAGCAGTTCTCGGGACGAATCTGGAAACACCATATATTTT. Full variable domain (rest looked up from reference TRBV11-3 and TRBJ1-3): EAGVVQSPRYKIIEKKQPVAFWCNPISGHNTLYWYLQNLGQGPELLIRYENEEAVDDSQLPKDRFSAERLKGVDSTLKIQPAELGDSAVYLCASSSRDESGNTIYFGEGSWLTVV.

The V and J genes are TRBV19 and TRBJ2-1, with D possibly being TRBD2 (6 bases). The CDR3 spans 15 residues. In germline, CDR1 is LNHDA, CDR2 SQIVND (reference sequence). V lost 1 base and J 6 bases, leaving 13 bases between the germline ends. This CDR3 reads CASSIAFFSGNEQFF. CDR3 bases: TGTGCCAGTAGTATAGCCTTTTTTAGCGGCAATGAGCAGTTCTTC. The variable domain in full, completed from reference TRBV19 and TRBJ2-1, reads DGGITQSPKYLFRKEGQNVTLSCEQNLNHDAMYWYRQDPGQGLRLIYYSQIVNDFQKGDIAEGYSVSREKKESFPLTVTSAQKNPTAFYLCASSIAFFSGNEQFFGPGTRLTVL.

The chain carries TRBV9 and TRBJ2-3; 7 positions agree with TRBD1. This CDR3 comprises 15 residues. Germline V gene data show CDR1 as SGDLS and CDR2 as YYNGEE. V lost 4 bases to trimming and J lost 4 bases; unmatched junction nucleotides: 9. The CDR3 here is CASSPSTGVPDTQYF. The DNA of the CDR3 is TGTGCCAGCAGCCCATCAACAGGGGTGCCAGATACGCAGTATTTT.

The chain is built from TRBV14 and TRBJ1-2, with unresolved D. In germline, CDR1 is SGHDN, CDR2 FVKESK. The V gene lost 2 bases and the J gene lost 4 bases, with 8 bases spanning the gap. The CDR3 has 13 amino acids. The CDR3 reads CASSQTRGYGYTF. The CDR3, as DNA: TGTGCCAGCAGCCAAACTCGGGGCTATGGCTACACCTTC.

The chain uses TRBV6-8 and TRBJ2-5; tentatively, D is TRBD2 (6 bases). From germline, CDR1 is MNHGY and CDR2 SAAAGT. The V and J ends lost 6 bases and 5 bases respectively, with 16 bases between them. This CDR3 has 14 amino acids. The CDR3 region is CASSLSGVGETQYF. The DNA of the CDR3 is TGTGCCAGCAGCCTATCGGGAGTGGGGGAGACCCAGTACTTC.

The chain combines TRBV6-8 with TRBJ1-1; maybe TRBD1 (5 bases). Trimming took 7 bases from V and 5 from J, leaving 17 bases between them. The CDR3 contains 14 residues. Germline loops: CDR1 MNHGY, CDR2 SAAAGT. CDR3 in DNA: TGTGCCAGCACTCTTACACAGGCGTCGACTGAAGCTTTCTTT. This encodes CASTLTQASTEAFF.

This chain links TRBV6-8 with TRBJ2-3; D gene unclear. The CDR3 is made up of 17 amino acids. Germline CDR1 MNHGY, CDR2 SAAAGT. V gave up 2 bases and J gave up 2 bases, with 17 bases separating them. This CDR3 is CASSYLMSGWDTDTQYF. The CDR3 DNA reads TGTGCCAGCAGTTACCTAATGTCCGGTTGGGACACAGATACGCAGTATTTT.

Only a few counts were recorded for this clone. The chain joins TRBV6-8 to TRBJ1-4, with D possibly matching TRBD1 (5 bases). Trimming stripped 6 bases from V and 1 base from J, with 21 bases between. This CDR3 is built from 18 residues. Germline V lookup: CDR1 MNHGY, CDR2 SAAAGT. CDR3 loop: CASSINFANRQTNEKLFF. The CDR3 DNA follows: TGTGCCAGCAGCATCAACTTCGCAAACAGGCAAACTAATGAAAAACTGTTTTTT.

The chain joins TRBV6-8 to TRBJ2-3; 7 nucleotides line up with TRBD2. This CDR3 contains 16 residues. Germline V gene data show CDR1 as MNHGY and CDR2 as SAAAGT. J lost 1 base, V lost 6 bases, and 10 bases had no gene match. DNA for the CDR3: TGTGCCAGCAGAGAGTGGCTAGCGGTCCGCACAGATACGCAGTATTTT. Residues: CASREWLAVRTDTQYF.

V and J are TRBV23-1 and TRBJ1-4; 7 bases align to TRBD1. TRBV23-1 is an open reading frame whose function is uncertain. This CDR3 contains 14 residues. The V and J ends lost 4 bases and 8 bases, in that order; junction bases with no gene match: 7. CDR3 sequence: CASSPTGVGEKLFF. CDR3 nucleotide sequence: TGCGCCAGCAGTCCCACAGGGGTTGGAGAAAAACTGTTTTTT.

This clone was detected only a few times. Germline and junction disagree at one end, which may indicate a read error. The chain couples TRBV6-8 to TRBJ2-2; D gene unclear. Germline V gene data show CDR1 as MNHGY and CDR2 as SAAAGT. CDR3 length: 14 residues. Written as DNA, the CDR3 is TGTGCCAGCAGTGACTCGCAGGACACCGGGGAGCTGTTTTTT. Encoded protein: CASSDSQDTGELFF.

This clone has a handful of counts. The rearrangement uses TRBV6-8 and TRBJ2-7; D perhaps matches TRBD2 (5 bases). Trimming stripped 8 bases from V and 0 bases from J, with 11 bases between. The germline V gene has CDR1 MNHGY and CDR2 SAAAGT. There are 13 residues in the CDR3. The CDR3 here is CASVAGNSYEQYF. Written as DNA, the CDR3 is TGTGCCAGCGTTGCGGGTAACTCCTACGAGCAGTACTTC.

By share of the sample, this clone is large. CDR3 DNA sequence: TGTGCCAGCGGGCCGGGGGTTAACGTCTACGAGCAGTACTTC. It is translated as CASGPGVNVYEQYF. The chain joins TRBV11-3 to TRBJ2-7; D is perhaps TRBD2 (6 bases). V was clipped by 8 bases and J by 3 bases, with 17 bases between them. CDR1 and CDR2 from the germline V gene are SGHNT and YENEEA. This CDR3 contains 14 residues.

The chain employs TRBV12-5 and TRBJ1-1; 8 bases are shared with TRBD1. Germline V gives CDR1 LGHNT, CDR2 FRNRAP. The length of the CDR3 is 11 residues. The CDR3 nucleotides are TGTGCCAGCATTCGTCAGGGGGCGGCTTTCTTT. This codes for CASIRQGAAFF.

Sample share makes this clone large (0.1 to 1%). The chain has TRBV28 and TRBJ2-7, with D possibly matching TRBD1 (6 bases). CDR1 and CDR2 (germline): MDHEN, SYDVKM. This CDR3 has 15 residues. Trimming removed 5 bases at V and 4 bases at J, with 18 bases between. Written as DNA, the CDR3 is TGTGCCAGCAGTCCCGGACAGAATCCTTCGTACGAGCAGTACTTC. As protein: CASSPGQNPSYEQYF.

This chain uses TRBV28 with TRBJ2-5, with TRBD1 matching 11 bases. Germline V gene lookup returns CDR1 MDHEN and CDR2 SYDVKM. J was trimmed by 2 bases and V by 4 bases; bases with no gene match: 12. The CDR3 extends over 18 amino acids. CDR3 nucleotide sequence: TGTGCCAGCAGTTCTGGTGGACAGGGGGCTTTGGGTCAAGAGACCCAGTACTTC. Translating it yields CASSSGGQGALGQETQYF.

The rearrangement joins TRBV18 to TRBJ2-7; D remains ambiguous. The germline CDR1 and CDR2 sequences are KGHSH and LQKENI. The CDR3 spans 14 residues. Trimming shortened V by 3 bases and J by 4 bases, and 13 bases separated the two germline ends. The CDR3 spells CASSPTASVYEQYF. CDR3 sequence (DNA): TGTGCCAGCTCACCCACCGCCTCGGTGTACGAGCAGTACTTC. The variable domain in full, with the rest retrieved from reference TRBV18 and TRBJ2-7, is NAGVMQNPRHLVRRRGQEARLRCSPMKGHSHVYWYRQLPEEGLKFMVYLQKENIIDESGMPKERFSAEFPKEGPSILRIQQVVRGDSAAYFCASSPTASVYEQYFGPGTRLTVT.

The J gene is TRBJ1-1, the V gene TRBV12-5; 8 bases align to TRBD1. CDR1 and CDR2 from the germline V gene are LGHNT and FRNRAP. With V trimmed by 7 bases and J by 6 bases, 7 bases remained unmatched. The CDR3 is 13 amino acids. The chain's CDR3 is CASASDRGAEAFF. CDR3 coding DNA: TGTGCTAGTGCCTCCGACAGGGGAGCTGAAGCTTTCTTT.

CDR3 amino acids: CASSVDVGEQFF. The DNA of the CDR3 is TGTGCCAGCAGCGTAGACGTTGGTGAGCAGTTCTTC. V is TRBV9 and J is TRBJ2-1; no reliable D call. The germline V and J ends were trimmed by 0 bases and 9 bases, with 7 bases remaining between them. The CDR3 has 12 amino acids. The germline V gene encodes CDR1 SGDLS and CDR2 YYNGEE.

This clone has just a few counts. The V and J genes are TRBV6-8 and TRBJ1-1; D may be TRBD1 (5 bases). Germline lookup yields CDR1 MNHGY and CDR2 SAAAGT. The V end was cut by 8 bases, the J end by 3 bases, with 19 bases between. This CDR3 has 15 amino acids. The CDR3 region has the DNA TGTGCCAGCGGCAGGGTCCTCTCTAGGGACACTGAAGCTTTCTTT. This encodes CASGRVLSRDTEAFF.

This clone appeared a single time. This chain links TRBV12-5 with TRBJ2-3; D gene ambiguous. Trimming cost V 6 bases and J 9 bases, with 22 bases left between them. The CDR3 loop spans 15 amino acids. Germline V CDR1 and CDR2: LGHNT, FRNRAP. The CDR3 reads CASGPGAGSQRTQYF. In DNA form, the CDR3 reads TGTGCTAGTGGCCCCGGCGCAGGCTCCCAACGAACGCAGTATTTT. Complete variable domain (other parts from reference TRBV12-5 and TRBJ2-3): DARVTQTPRHKVTEMGQEVTMRCQPILGHNTVFWYRQTMMQGLELLAYFRNRAPLDDSGMPKDRFSAEMPDATLATLKIQPSEPRDSAVYFCASGPGAGSQRTQYFGPGTRLTVL.